The rows below give T cell receptor beta chains drawn from one sample of a study of radiation and T cells in renal cell carcinoma. Generated by immunoSEQ multiplex PCR, the TCRdb table keeps only in-frame clones and is missing some. The profile shows tens of thousands of clones, 65% to 85% of them singletons. Sequences were derived from blood, sampled from a patient whose treatment included radiotherapy and nephrectomy. These TCRs come from a woman aged 65 to 85 with renal cell carcinoma. Both conserved end residues are part of each CDR3. Each record gives: clone size, D gene, J gene, V gene, CDR3 protein, CDR3 DNA. A D gene is named only where the DNA matches it firmly. Part of the rows lack a size; the others show once, few, many or a class for expanded clones.

clone size: once
D gene: TRBD2
J gene: TRBJ2-1
V gene: TRBV6-1
CDR3 protein: CASEGGSGHNEQFF
CDR3 DNA: TGTGCCAGCGAGGGCGGGAGCGGGCACAATGAGCAGTTCTTC

clone size: -
D gene: TRBD1
J gene: TRBJ1-6
V gene: TRBV2
CDR3 protein: CASSFQGASYNSPLHF
CDR3 DNA: TGTGCCAGCAGTTTCCAGGGGGCTTCCTATAATTCACCCCTCCACTTT

clone size: -
D gene: TRBD2
J gene: TRBJ2-1
V gene: TRBV7-8
CDR3 protein: CASSLGLAGGPFYNEQFF
CDR3 DNA: TGTGCCAGCAGCTTGGGGCTAGCGGGGGGGCCTTTTTACAATGAGCAGTTCTTC

clone size: -
D gene: TRBD2
J gene: TRBJ2-1
V gene: TRBV11-3
CDR3 protein: CASSLHRGLAGTNEQFF
CDR3 DNA: TGTGCCAGCAGCTTACACAGGGGACTAGCGGGAACCAACGAGCAGTTCTTC

clone size: once
D gene: -
J gene: TRBJ1-1
V gene: TRBV6-6
CDR3 protein: CASSYSMTVTNTEAFF
CDR3 DNA: TGTGCCAGCAGTTACTCAATGACGGTGACGAACACTGAAGCTTTCTTT

clone size: -
D gene: -
J gene: TRBJ2-1
V gene: TRBV6-5
CDR3 protein: CASSYSRGQNNEQFF
CDR3 DNA: TGTGCCAGCAGTTACTCGCGGGGACAGAACAATGAGCAGTTCTTC

clone size: -
D gene: TRBD2
J gene: TRBJ2-1
V gene: TRBV7-6
CDR3 protein: CASSLWTSADNEQFF
CDR3 DNA: TGTGCCAGCAGCTTGTGGACTAGCGCGGACAATGAGCAGTTCTTC

clone size: once
D gene: TRBD1
J gene: TRBJ1-2
V gene: TRBV4-1
CDR3 protein: CASSQEAGQGWRGYTF
CDR3 DNA: TGCGCCAGCAGCCAAGAGGCGGGACAGGGCTGGCGTGGCTACACCTTC

clone size: -
D gene: -
J gene: TRBJ1-2
V gene: TRBV2
CDR3 protein: CATRITGHGYTF
CDR3 DNA: TGTGCCACCAGAATTACAGGGCATGGCTACACCTTC

clone size: once
D gene: -
J gene: TRBJ1-6
V gene: TRBV7-2
CDR3 protein: CASSFNNSPLHF
CDR3 DNA: TGTGCCAGCAGCTTTAATAATTCACCCCTCCACTTT

clone size: -
D gene: -
J gene: TRBJ1-2
V gene: TRBV7-8
CDR3 protein: CASSLGSGPNYGYTF
CDR3 DNA: TGTGCCAGCAGCTTAGGTTCAGGGCCTAACTATGGCTACACCTTC

clone size: -
D gene: TRBD2
J gene: TRBJ2-5
V gene: TRBV2
CDR3 protein: CASTFGGSAEETQYF
CDR3 DNA: TGTGCCAGCACATTTGGCGGGAGTGCGGAAGAGACCCAGTACTTC

clone size: once
D gene: TRBD1
J gene: TRBJ2-3
V gene: TRBV7-7
CDR3 protein: CASSPGFGQGAGDTQYF
CDR3 DNA: TGTGCCAGCAGCCCCGGGTTCGGCCAGGGGGCAGGAGATACGCAGTATTTT

clone size: few
D gene: -
J gene: TRBJ1-5
V gene: TRBV6-5
CDR3 protein: CASSGQQNQPQHF
CDR3 DNA: TGTGCCAGCAGTGGACAGCAAAATCAGCCCCAGCATTTT

clone size: -
D gene: TRBD1
J gene: TRBJ2-7
V gene: TRBV7-9
CDR3 protein: CASSTPRDSHYEQYF
CDR3 DNA: TGTGCCAGCAGCACCCCCCGGGACAGCCACTACGAGCAGTACTTC

clone size: -
D gene: TRBD1
J gene: TRBJ2-7
V gene: TRBV6-1
CDR3 protein: CASLSRDRDEQYF
CDR3 DNA: TGTGCCAGCCTTTCCCGGGACAGGGACGAGCAGTACTTC

clone size: -
D gene: TRBD1
J gene: TRBJ1-3
V gene: TRBV2
CDR3 protein: CASSPTGGSGNTIYF
CDR3 DNA: TGTGCCAGCAGCCCCACAGGGGGCTCTGGAAACACCATATATTTT

clone size: -
D gene: -
J gene: TRBJ2-7
V gene: TRBV5-1
CDR3 protein: CASSFRVGFSYEQYF
CDR3 DNA: TGCGCCAGCAGCTTCCGTGTCGGGTTCTCCTACGAGCAGTACTTC

clone size: -
D gene: TRBD2
J gene: TRBJ2-3
V gene: TRBV28
CDR3 protein: CASRLRGRLTDTQYF
CDR3 DNA: TGTGCCAGCAGGTTGCGCGGGAGGCTCACAGATACGCAGTATTTT

clone size: -
D gene: TRBD1
J gene: TRBJ1-5
V gene: TRBV4-1
CDR3 protein: CASSSRQGSQPQHF
CDR3 DNA: TGCGCCAGCAGCTCCCGACAGGGAAGTCAGCCCCAGCATTTT

clone size: once
D gene: -
J gene: TRBJ2-7
V gene: TRBV28
CDR3 protein: CASSFRGGSYEQYF
CDR3 DNA: TGTGCCAGCAGTTTCAGGGGAGGCTCCTACGAGCAGTACTTC

clone size: -
D gene: TRBD1
J gene: TRBJ1-1
V gene: TRBV6-4
CDR3 protein: CASSAQPGGWAFF
CDR3 DNA: TGTGCCAGCAGCGCCCAGCCAGGGGGCTGGGCTTTCTTT

clone size: -
D gene: TRBD2
J gene: TRBJ2-1
V gene: TRBV5-6
CDR3 protein: CASSEGLEREQFF
CDR3 DNA: TGTGCCAGCAGCGAGGGACTAGAAAGGGAGCAGTTCTTC

clone size: -
D gene: -
J gene: TRBJ1-5
V gene: TRBV2
CDR3 protein: CASSRDGASNQPQHF
CDR3 DNA: TGTGCCAGCAGTCGGGACGGAGCTAGCAATCAGCCCCAGCATTTT

clone size: -
D gene: TRBD2
J gene: TRBJ2-3
V gene: TRBV2
CDR3 protein: CASSEIELAGGPTDTQYF
CDR3 DNA: TGTGCCAGCAGTGAAATTGAACTAGCGGGGGGTCCCACGGATACGCAGTATTTT

clone size: -
D gene: -
J gene: TRBJ1-5
V gene: TRBV12-5
CDR3 protein: CASGLGDQPQHF
CDR3 DNA: TGTGCTAGTGGTTTGGGTGATCAGCCCCAGCATTTT